The sequence of this T cell receptor beta chain was determined in a study of OX40 agonist ivuxolimab in advanced cancers. Overall study: Every patient in dose escalation had hepatocellular carcinoma, melanoma, renal cell or head and neck cancer.

Per the germline V gene, CDR1 is LGHNT and CDR2 is FRNRAP. The ends were cut back, 0 bases at V and 0 bases at J, with 8 bases in the middle. This CDR3 is 15 amino acids long. The data were produced by immunoSEQ multiplex PCR, yet TCRdb's version contains in-frame clones alone and is incomplete. Of about 66,000 clones listed, roughly 85% are singletons. This sample comprised CD4+ or CD8+ T cells sorted from blood, obtained in a trial of the OX40 agonist ivuxolimab. This receptor was obtained from an adult with an advanced solid tumor such as melanoma, head and neck, liver or kidney cancer. This rearrangement joins TRBV12-5 to TRBJ1-1; no clear D gene. Written as DNA, the CDR3 is TGTGCTAGTGGTTTGGTACTGGGGTTGAACACTGAAGCTTTCTTT. Its translation: CASGLVLGLNTEAFF.